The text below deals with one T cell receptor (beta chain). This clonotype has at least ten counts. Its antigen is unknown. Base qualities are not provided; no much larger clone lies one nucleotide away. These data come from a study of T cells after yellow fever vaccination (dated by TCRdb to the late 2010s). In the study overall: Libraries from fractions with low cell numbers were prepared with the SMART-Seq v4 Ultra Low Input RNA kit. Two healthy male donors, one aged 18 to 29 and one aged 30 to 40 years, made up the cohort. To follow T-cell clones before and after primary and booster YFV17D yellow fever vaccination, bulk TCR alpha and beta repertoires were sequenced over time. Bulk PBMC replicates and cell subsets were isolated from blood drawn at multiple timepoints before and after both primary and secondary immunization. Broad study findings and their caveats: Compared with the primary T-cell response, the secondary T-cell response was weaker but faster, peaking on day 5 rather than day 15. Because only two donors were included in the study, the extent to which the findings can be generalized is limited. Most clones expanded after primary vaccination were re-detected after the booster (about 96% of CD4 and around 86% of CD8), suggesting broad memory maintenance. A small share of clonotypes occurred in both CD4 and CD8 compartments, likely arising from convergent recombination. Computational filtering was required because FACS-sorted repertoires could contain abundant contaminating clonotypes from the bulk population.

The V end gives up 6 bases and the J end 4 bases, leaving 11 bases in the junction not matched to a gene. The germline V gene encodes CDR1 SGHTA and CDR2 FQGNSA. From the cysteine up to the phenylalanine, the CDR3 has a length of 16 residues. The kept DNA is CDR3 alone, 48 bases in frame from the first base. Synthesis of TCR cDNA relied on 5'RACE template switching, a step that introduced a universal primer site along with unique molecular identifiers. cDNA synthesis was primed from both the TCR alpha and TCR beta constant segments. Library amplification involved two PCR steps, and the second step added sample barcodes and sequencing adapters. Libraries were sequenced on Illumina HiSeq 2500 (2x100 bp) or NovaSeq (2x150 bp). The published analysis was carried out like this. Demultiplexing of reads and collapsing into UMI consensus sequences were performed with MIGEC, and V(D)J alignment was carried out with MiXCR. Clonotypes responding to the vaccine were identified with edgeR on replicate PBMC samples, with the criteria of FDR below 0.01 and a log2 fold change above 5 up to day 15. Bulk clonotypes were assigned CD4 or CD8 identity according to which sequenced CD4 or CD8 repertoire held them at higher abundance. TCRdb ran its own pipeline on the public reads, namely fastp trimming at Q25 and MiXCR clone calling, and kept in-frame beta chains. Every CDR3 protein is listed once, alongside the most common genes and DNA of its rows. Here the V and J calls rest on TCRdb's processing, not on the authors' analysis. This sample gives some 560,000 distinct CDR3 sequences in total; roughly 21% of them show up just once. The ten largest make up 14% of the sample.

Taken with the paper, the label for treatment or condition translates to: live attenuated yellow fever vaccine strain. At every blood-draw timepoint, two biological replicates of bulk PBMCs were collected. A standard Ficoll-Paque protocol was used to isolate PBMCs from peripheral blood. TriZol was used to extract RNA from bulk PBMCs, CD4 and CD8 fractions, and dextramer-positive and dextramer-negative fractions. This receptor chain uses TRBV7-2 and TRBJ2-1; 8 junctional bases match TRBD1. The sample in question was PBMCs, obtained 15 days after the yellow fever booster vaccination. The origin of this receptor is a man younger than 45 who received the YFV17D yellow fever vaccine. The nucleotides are TGTGCCAGCAGTCGAATCGGACAGGGTTGGTACAATGAGCAGTTCTTC. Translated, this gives CASSRIGQGWYNEQFF.